The sequence of this TCR beta chain was determined in a study of T-cell reconstitution after alpha-beta-depleted transplantation in children. This clonotype has a count of ten or more. Unique molecular identifiers were used to barcode this TCRbeta library. One entry per CDR3 protein, called by TCRdb with MiXCR from the PCR reads. The sample records approximately 400,000 distinct CDR3 sequences, about a tenth being singletons. The CDR3 totals 16 residues. The germline V and J ends were trimmed by 3 bases and 4 bases, with 20 bases remaining between them. Per germline, CDR1 SGHRS and CDR2 YFSETQ. The chain recombines TRBV5-1 with TRBJ2-7, with a tentative D call TRBD1 (6 bases). This TCR was sampled from a human donor who donated a stem cell graft to a child with acute myeloid leukemia. The sequences come from PBMCs from the stem cell graft donor, collected from the stem cell graft. CDR3 in amino acids: CASSSGPRTEGYEQYV. CDR3 coding DNA: TGCGCCAGCAGCTCCGGCCCCCGGACAGAAGGATACGAGCAGTACGTC.